Listed below are T cell receptor beta chains from one sample, sequenced in a study of post-analysis software for immune sequencing data. In TCRdb, the PCR reads were re-called with MiXCR into one record per CDR3 protein. The repertoire has some 690,000 distinct CDR3 sequences, just under 30% of them found once; the top ten carry roughly 0.53%. The sequenced material came from blood. Receptors were obtained from a girl aged 10 to 17 with multiple sclerosis. The CDR3 runs from the conserved cysteine through the conserved F or W. The D gene is left open where the match is weak. Clone size, where shown, is once, few, many, or a class for clones that have expanded.

clone size: .; D gene: .; V gene: TRBV13; J gene: TRBJ2-6; CDR3 DNA: TGTGCCGCAGAACTGAGGGACTCTGGGGCCGACGTCCTGACTTTC; CDR3 protein: CAAELRDSGADVLTF
clone size: many; D gene: .; V gene: TRBV9; J gene: TRBJ2-7; CDR3 DNA: TGTGCCAGCAGCGTAGGTAGCGATAGCTCCTACGAGCAGTACTTC; CDR3 protein: CASSVGSDSSYEQYF
clone size: once; D gene: .; V gene: TRBV24-1; J gene: TRBJ1-1; CDR3 DNA: TGTGCCACCAGTGACCGAACAGGTATCGGTGGTATCACTGAAGCTTTCTTT; CDR3 protein: CATSDRTGIGGITEAFF
clone size: few; D gene: .; V gene: TRBV4-1; J gene: TRBJ1-1; CDR3 DNA: TGCGCCAGCACCCTCCAGGGCGGCACTGAAGCTTTCTTT; CDR3 protein: CASTLQGGTEAFF
clone size: few; D gene: .; V gene: TRBV4-3; J gene: TRBJ2-2; CDR3 DNA: TGCGCCAGCAGCCAAAACCGGGTCGCCTCGGGTTTCGGGGAGCTGTTTTTT; CDR3 protein: CASSQNRVASGFGELFF
clone size: many; D gene: TRBD2; V gene: TRBV9; J gene: TRBJ2-7; CDR3 DNA: TGTGCCAGCAGCCGGGGACTAGCGGGGGAGCAGTACTTC; CDR3 protein: CASSRGLAGEQYF
clone size: .; D gene: .; V gene: TRBV21-1; J gene: TRBJ2-5; CDR3 DNA: TGTGCCAGCAGGATCCGGTCGGGAGGGGAGACCCAGTACTTC; CDR3 protein: CASRIRSGGETQYF
clone size: .; D gene: .; V gene: TRBV29-1; J gene: TRBJ2-1; CDR3 DNA: TGCAGCGTTCCGGGGTACAATGAGCAGTTCTTC; CDR3 protein: CSVPGYNEQFF
clone size: .; D gene: .; V gene: TRBV2; J gene: TRBJ1-6; CDR3 DNA: TGTGCCAGCAGTGAAATAGGCAGGGCTTCACCCCTCCACTTT; CDR3 protein: CASSEIGRASPLHF
clone size: few; D gene: TRBD1; V gene: TRBV2; J gene: TRBJ1-5; CDR3 DNA: TGTGCCAGCACCCAAGAGGGACAGGGGGCCGCTAATCAGCCCCAGCATTTT; CDR3 protein: CASTQEGQGAANQPQHF
clone size: few; D gene: TRBD1; V gene: TRBV11-2; J gene: TRBJ1-2; CDR3 DNA: TGTGCCAGCAGCGCGACCGACAGGGGAAGCTACACCTTC; CDR3 protein: CASSATDRGSYTF
clone size: .; D gene: .; V gene: TRBV5-6; J gene: TRBJ1-1; CDR3 DNA: TGTGCCAGCAGCTTGGTCGGTCCGAACACTGAAGCTTTCTTT; CDR3 protein: CASSLVGPNTEAFF
clone size: few; D gene: TRBD2; V gene: TRBV2; J gene: TRBJ2-1; CDR3 DNA: TGTGCCAGCAGTGACGGCGGGAGGGTTATCGATGAGCAGTTCTTC; CDR3 protein: CASSDGGRVIDEQFF
clone size: .; D gene: .; V gene: TRBV20-1; J gene: TRBJ2-2; CDR3 DNA: TGCAGTGCTAGAGATCTGGGGGGATCCACCGGGGAGCGGTTTTTT; CDR3 protein: CSARDLGGSTGERFF
clone size: .; D gene: .; V gene: TRBV27; J gene: TRBJ2-7; CDR3 DNA: TGTGCCACCCGGAGAGGCGGCGAGCAGTACTTC; CDR3 protein: CATRRGGEQYF
clone size: few; D gene: .; V gene: TRBV28; J gene: TRBJ2-1; CDR3 DNA: TGTGCCAGCAGTACCATACGACTAGGCAATGAGCAGTTCTTC; CDR3 protein: CASSTIRLGNEQFF
clone size: .; D gene: .; V gene: TRBV6-1; J gene: TRBJ2-3; CDR3 DNA: TGTGCCAGCAGCCCAAGTCGCCGCCATACGCAGTATTTT; CDR3 protein: CASSPSRRHTQYF
clone size: .; D gene: TRBD2; V gene: TRBV5-1; J gene: TRBJ2-3; CDR3 DNA: TGCGCCAGCAGCGGAGCGGGAGTGTCAGATACGCAGTATTTT; CDR3 protein: CASSGAGVSDTQYF
clone size: .; D gene: .; V gene: TRBV24-1; J gene: TRBJ2-1; CDR3 DNA: TGTGCCACCAGTGAAACAGGGTTTGAGCAGTTCTTC; CDR3 protein: CATSETGFEQFF
clone size: .; D gene: TRBD1; V gene: TRBV13; J gene: TRBJ2-7; CDR3 DNA: TGTGCCAGCAGCCAACAGGGGAAGCAGCAGTACTTC; CDR3 protein: CASSQQGKQQYF
clone size: .; D gene: TRBD1; V gene: TRBV28; J gene: TRBJ2-1; CDR3 DNA: TGTGCCAGCAGAGGGACAGGGGGGCATGAGCAGTTCTTC; CDR3 protein: CASRGTGGHEQFF
clone size: few; D gene: TRBD1; V gene: TRBV6-5; J gene: TRBJ2-7; CDR3 DNA: TGTGCCAGCAGTTACTTCACCGGGACAGGGCCTGTCGAGCAGTACTTC; CDR3 protein: CASSYFTGTGPVEQYF